This is a list of T cell receptor beta chains from one sample in a study of blood T cell repertoires in COVID-19. TCRdb's table, derived via immunoSEQ multiplex PCR, lists solely in-frame clones and lacks some. The sample includes around 250,000 clones, about four fifths of them seen just once. The sequenced material came from peripheral blood. The receptors derive from a woman aged 40 to 50 who had recovered from COVID-19. Both conserved end residues are part of each CDR3. D genes are given only for firm matches. Size is omitted from some rows. Given values are once, few, many or a class for expanded clones.

abundance: -
v_gene: TRBV24-1
d_gene: -
len: 16
j_gene: TRBJ2-2
CDR3aa: CATSETTDSNTGELFF
CDR3nt: TGTGCCACCAGTGAGACCACAGATTCGAACACCGGGGAGCTGTTTTTT

abundance: -
v_gene: TRBV3-1/TRBV3-2
d_gene: TRBD2
len: 16
j_gene: TRBJ2-7
CDR3aa: CASSQGSGGVPYEQYF
CDR3nt: TGTGCCAGCAGCCAGGGAAGCGGGGGGGTCCCCTACGAGCAGTACTTC

abundance: -
v_gene: TRBV3-1/TRBV3-2
d_gene: -
len: 15
j_gene: TRBJ1-3
CDR3aa: CASSQQGTPGNTIYF
CDR3nt: TGTGCCAGCAGCCAACAGGGTACCCCTGGAAACACCATATATTTT

abundance: -
v_gene: TRBV5-1
d_gene: -
len: 13
j_gene: TRBJ2-1
CDR3aa: CASSLTTDNEQFF
CDR3nt: TGCGCCAGCAGCTTGACTACCGACAATGAGCAGTTCTTC

abundance: -
v_gene: TRBV7-3
d_gene: TRBD2
len: 15
j_gene: TRBJ2-3
CDR3aa: CASSPTAGSTDTQYF
CDR3nt: TGTGCCAGCAGCCCCACAGCGGGGAGCACAGATACGCAGTATTTT

abundance: -
v_gene: TRBV5-4
d_gene: -
len: 13
j_gene: TRBJ1-1
CDR3aa: CASSGGGNTEAFF
CDR3nt: TGTGCCAGCAGCGGGGGCGGGAACACTGAAGCTTTCTTT

abundance: -
v_gene: TRBV5-6
d_gene: TRBD1
len: 17
j_gene: TRBJ2-2
CDR3aa: CASSNLQRDRVSGELFF
CDR3nt: TGTGCCAGCAGCAACCTTCAAAGGGACAGGGTGTCCGGGGAGCTGTTTTTT

abundance: once
v_gene: TRBV7-9
d_gene: -
len: 12
j_gene: TRBJ2-3
CDR3aa: CASSLSTDTQYF
CDR3nt: TGTGCCAGCAGCCTAAGCACAGATACGCAGTATTTT

abundance: -
v_gene: TRBV11-2
d_gene: -
len: 14
j_gene: TRBJ1-2
CDR3aa: CASSRRGFGSFKAF
CDR3nt: TGTGCCAGCAGCCGTCGGGGATTCGGTTCCTTCAAGGCCTTC

abundance: -
v_gene: TRBV27
d_gene: -
len: 12
j_gene: TRBJ1-2
CDR3aa: CVAGGRDYGYTF
CDR3nt: TGTGTCGCCGGGGGGCGCGACTATGGCTACACCTTC

abundance: -
v_gene: TRBV30
d_gene: TRBD1
len: 13
j_gene: TRBJ1-2
CDR3aa: CAWSVQGPLGYTF
CDR3nt: TGTGCCTGGAGTGTACAGGGGCCGCTGGGCTACACCTTC

abundance: -
v_gene: TRBV9
d_gene: -
len: 14
j_gene: TRBJ1-1
CDR3aa: CASSVPLGGTEAFF
CDR3nt: TGTGCCAGCAGCGTTCCGTTAGGGGGCACTGAAGCTTTCTTT

abundance: -
v_gene: TRBV6-1
d_gene: TRBD1
len: 17
j_gene: TRBJ1-2
CDR3aa: CASSEVIGYGQGEGYTF
CDR3nt: TGTGCCAGCAGTGAAGTCATTGGCTACGGACAGGGCGAGGGCTACACCTTC

abundance: few
v_gene: TRBV7-6
d_gene: -
len: 15
j_gene: TRBJ2-3
CDR3aa: CASSLNPGNTDTQYF
CDR3nt: TGTGCCAGCAGCTTAAATCCAGGGAACACAGATACGCAGTATTTT

abundance: -
v_gene: TRBV7-9
d_gene: -
len: 13
j_gene: TRBJ2-1
CDR3aa: CASSFQGLNEQFF
CDR3nt: TGTGCCAGCAGCTTTCAGGGGTTGAATGAGCAGTTCTTC

abundance: -
v_gene: TRBV15
d_gene: -
len: 12
j_gene: TRBJ2-5
CDR3aa: CATSNYQETQYF
CDR3nt: TGTGCCACCAGCAACTACCAAGAGACCCAGTACTTC

abundance: -
v_gene: TRBV2
d_gene: TRBD2
len: 12
j_gene: TRBJ2-7
CDR3aa: CASAGESYEQYF
CDR3nt: TGTGCCAGCGCGGGGGAATCCTACGAGCAGTACTTC

abundance: -
v_gene: TRBV11-3
d_gene: -
len: 16
j_gene: TRBJ1-3
CDR3aa: CASSPRGSSSGNTIYF
CDR3nt: TGTGCCAGCAGCCCAAGGGGTTCAAGCTCTGGAAACACCATATATTTT

abundance: -
v_gene: TRBV11-3
d_gene: -
len: 15
j_gene: TRBJ2-7
CDR3aa: CASSFTGGVSYEQYF
CDR3nt: TGTGCCAGCAGCTTCACCGGCGGGGTATCCTACGAGCAGTACTTC

abundance: -
v_gene: TRBV6-5
d_gene: TRBD1
len: 14
j_gene: TRBJ1-2
CDR3aa: CASRPGRQGGGYTF
CDR3nt: TGTGCCAGCAGGCCCGGGAGACAGGGTGGCGGCTACACCTTC

abundance: many
v_gene: TRBV7-9
d_gene: -
len: 12
j_gene: TRBJ2-1
CDR3aa: CASSPVGGEQFF
CDR3nt: TGTGCCAGCTCCCCGGTAGGCGGTGAGCAGTTCTTC

abundance: -
v_gene: TRBV19
d_gene: TRBD1
len: 20
j_gene: TRBJ2-2
CDR3aa: CASSTTGRGVQLQKTGELFF
CDR3nt: TGTGCCAGTAGTACGACAGGGCGAGGGGTTCAACTTCAAAAAACCGGGGAGCTGTTTTTT

abundance: once
v_gene: TRBV9
d_gene: -
len: 16
j_gene: TRBJ2-7
CDR3aa: CASSPQGGDGAYEQYF
CDR3nt: TGTGCCAGCAGCCCACAGGGAGGGGATGGGGCCTACGAGCAGTACTTC

abundance: -
v_gene: TRBV29-1
d_gene: -
len: 12
j_gene: TRBJ2-7
CDR3aa: CSATEQTYEQYF
CDR3nt: TGCAGCGCAACGGAGCAAACTTACGAGCAGTACTTC

abundance: few
v_gene: TRBV3-1/TRBV3-2
d_gene: -
len: 16
j_gene: TRBJ1-5
CDR3aa: CASSQAGFNSNQPQHF
CDR3nt: TGTGCCAGCAGCCAAGCAGGGTTTAACAGCAATCAGCCCCAGCATTTT

abundance: -
v_gene: TRBV19
d_gene: -
len: 13
j_gene: TRBJ1-5
CDR3aa: CASYGYSNQPQHF
CDR3nt: TGTGCCAGTTACGGGTATAGCAATCAGCCCCAGCATTTT

abundance: once
v_gene: TRBV3-1/TRBV3-2
d_gene: TRBD2
len: 15
j_gene: TRBJ2-1
CDR3aa: CASSALAGAYNEQFF
CDR3nt: TGTGCCAGCAGCGCATTAGCGGGGGCCTACAATGAGCAGTTCTTC

abundance: -
v_gene: TRBV28
d_gene: -
len: 11
j_gene: TRBJ1-1
CDR3aa: CASSLSAEAFF
CDR3nt: TGTGCCAGCAGTTTATCAGCTGAAGCTTTCTTT

abundance: -
v_gene: TRBV5-6
d_gene: -
len: 16
j_gene: TRBJ1-3
CDR3aa: CASSFLKGDLGNTIYF
CDR3nt: TGTGCCAGCAGCTTTCTAAAGGGGGATCTCGGAAACACCATATATTTT

abundance: -
v_gene: TRBV5-8
d_gene: -
len: 14
j_gene: TRBJ2-7
CDR3aa: CASRYGASSYEQYF
CDR3nt: TGTGCCAGCAGATATGGGGCCTCGTCCTACGAGCAGTACTTC

abundance: -
v_gene: TRBV28
d_gene: -
len: 12
j_gene: TRBJ2-5
CDR3aa: CATTNAPGAQYF
CDR3nt: TGTGCCACTACAAACGCCCCCGGGGCCCAGTACTTC

abundance: -
v_gene: TRBV2
d_gene: -
len: 14
j_gene: TRBJ1-2
CDR3aa: CASSENWAAYGYTF
CDR3nt: TGTGCCAGCAGCGAAAACTGGGCAGCCTATGGCTACACCTTC

abundance: -
v_gene: TRBV5-1
d_gene: -
len: 15
j_gene: TRBJ2-3
CDR3aa: CASSLDRASTDTQYF
CDR3nt: TGCGCCAGCAGCTTGGACAGGGCGAGCACAGATACGCAGTATTTT

abundance: -
v_gene: TRBV24-1
d_gene: -
len: 16
j_gene: TRBJ2-5
CDR3aa: CATSDVTGTSQETQYF
CDR3nt: TGTGCCACCAGTGATGTGACAGGCACCTCCCAAGAGACCCAGTACTTC

abundance: -
v_gene: TRBV30
d_gene: TRBD1
len: 14
j_gene: TRBJ1-1
CDR3aa: CAWSATGVNTEAFF
CDR3nt: TGTGCCTGGAGTGCTACAGGGGTGAACACTGAAGCTTTCTTT